The following is a T cell receptor (beta chain) sequence with its context. Its antigen is undetermined. This sample stems from a study of Ad26.COV2.S vaccination and SARS-CoV-2 variants. Study-wide context: Intramuscularly, Ad26.COV2.S was given either once or twice, 56 days apart.

Study-wide points: Vaccine recipients posted higher spike-specific TCR breadth than their placebo counterparts.

Regarding treatment: some 19 received Ad26.COV2.S at low or high dose, single or two shots; five or six received placebo; per-sample allocation not given. The samples were gathered on day 63 after the first injection of vaccine or placebo. Profiled with immunoSEQ multiplex PCR; TCRdb holds only in-frame clones, not every one. The table has about 320,000 clones, 70% to 90% seen once; the top ten hold 2.1%. V was cut by 4 bases and J by 4 bases, with 9 bases left in between. The CDR3 is made up of 13 amino acids. Germline V gene sequence: CDR1 SGHRS, CDR2 YFSETQ. The chain has TRBV5-1 and TRBJ1-5; maybe TRBD1 (5 bases). The receptor was derived from a person between 18 and 65 years old who received the Ad26.COV2.S COVID-19 vaccine or a placebo. Sequences were derived from peripheral blood, sampled in a trial of Ad26.COV2.S vaccine versus placebo. The CDR3 DNA reads as TGCGCCAGCAGCCGAGGGGAAAATCAGCCCCAGCATTTT. Residues: CASSRGENQPQHF.